A selection of T cell receptor beta chains follows, all from one sample in a study of blood T cell repertoires in COVID-19. Generated by immunoSEQ multiplex PCR, the TCRdb table keeps only in-frame clones and is missing some. The data show approximately 200,000 clones, under 85% seen once. Sequencing was carried out using peripheral blood. The receptors here all came from a man aged 60 to 75 with active or convalescent COVID-19. CDR3s include the opening cysteine and the closing phenylalanine or tryptophan. Each record gives: J gene, D gene, clone size, V gene, CDR3 protein, CDR3 DNA. D genes are given only for firm matches. Some rows have no size entry. The others give once, few or many, or a class for an expanded clone.

j_call: TRBJ2-1
d_call: TRBD2
clone_size: -
v_call: TRBV27
cdr3_aa: CASSRLAGGRNEQFF
cdr3_nt: TGTGCCAGCAGTAGACTAGCGGGAGGGAGGAATGAGCAGTTCTTC

j_call: TRBJ2-2
d_call: -
clone_size: -
v_call: TRBV7-8
cdr3_aa: CASSLGRADTGELFF
cdr3_nt: TGTGCCAGCAGCTTAGGCAGGGCAGACACCGGGGAGCTGTTTTTT

j_call: TRBJ2-1
d_call: TRBD2
clone_size: -
v_call: TRBV5-5
cdr3_aa: CASSFGAGVYNEQFF
cdr3_nt: TGTGCCAGCAGCTTCGGGGCGGGAGTCTACAATGAGCAGTTCTTC

j_call: TRBJ2-7
d_call: TRBD1
clone_size: -
v_call: TRBV18
cdr3_aa: CASSPRGQGASKGYEQYF
cdr3_nt: TGTGCCAGCTCACCTAGGGGACAGGGGGCGAGTAAGGGGTACGAGCAGTACTTC

j_call: TRBJ2-7
d_call: TRBD2
clone_size: -
v_call: TRBV27
cdr3_aa: CASSPLAGEGPAYEQYF
cdr3_nt: TGTGCCAGCAGTCCACTAGCGGGAGAGGGTCCCGCCTACGAGCAGTACTTC

j_call: TRBJ1-6
d_call: -
clone_size: -
v_call: TRBV6-2/TRBV6-3
cdr3_aa: CASSRVGNSPLHF
cdr3_nt: TGTGCCAGCAGCAGAGTGGGCAACTCACCCCTCCACTTT

j_call: TRBJ2-5
d_call: -
clone_size: -
v_call: TRBV10-2
cdr3_aa: CASRGSPIGYETQYF
cdr3_nt: TGCGCCAGCAGAGGTAGCCCCATCGGCTACGAGACCCAGTACTTC

j_call: TRBJ2-3
d_call: TRBD2
clone_size: -
v_call: TRBV29-1
cdr3_aa: CSARDYRGADTQYF
cdr3_nt: TGCAGCGCCCGGGACTATCGAGGAGCAGATACGCAGTATTTT

j_call: TRBJ1-5
d_call: -
clone_size: -
v_call: TRBV29-1
cdr3_aa: CSVDDVLRAYSNQPQHF
cdr3_nt: TGCAGCGTTGATGACGTCTTGAGGGCTTATAGCAATCAGCCCCAGCATTTT

j_call: TRBJ2-4
d_call: TRBD2
clone_size: once
v_call: TRBV5-4
cdr3_aa: CASSPGLAGGLAKNIQYF
cdr3_nt: TGTGCCAGCAGCCCGGGACTAGCGGGAGGGCTAGCCAAAAACATTCAGTACTTC

j_call: TRBJ2-2
d_call: -
clone_size: -
v_call: TRBV5-1
cdr3_aa: CASSWPSVNTGELFF
cdr3_nt: TGCGCCAGCAGCTGGCCTAGCGTCAACACCGGGGAGCTGTTTTTT